The 11 T cell receptor beta chains given below trace back to one sample, sequenced in a study of OX40 agonist ivuxolimab in advanced cancers. Profiling relied on immunoSEQ multiplex PCR, and the TCRdb table lists in-frame clones only, not all of them. The data show tens of thousands of clones, almost 90% seen once. This material consisted of CD4+ or CD8+ T cells sorted from blood, taken in a trial of the OX40 agonist ivuxolimab. These receptors were obtained from an adult with an advanced solid tumor such as melanoma, head and neck, liver or kidney cancer.

A single count supports this clone. Other DNA sequences in this sample translate to the same CDR3. The chain carries TRBV2 and TRBJ2-7; D not certain. V dropped 6 bases and J dropped 4 bases, with 4 bases sitting between them. The CDR3 loop spans 10 amino acids. Germline CDR1 SNHLY, CDR2 FYNNEI. This chain's CDR3 is CASSGYEQYF. The CDR3 region has the DNA TGTGCCAGCAGCGGGTACGAGCAGTACTTC.

This chain links TRBV19 with TRBJ2-7, with D maybe TRBD1 (6 bases). Trimming removed 6 bases at V and 4 bases at J, with 16 bases between. The CDR3 totals 14 residues. Germline CDR1 LNHDA, CDR2 SQIVND (reference sequence). This chain's CDR3 is CASSATRGSYEQYF. The DNA for the CDR3 is TGTGCCAGTAGCGCCACCAGGGGTTCTTACGAGCAGTACTTC.

The V and J genes are TRBV5-1 and TRBJ1-2; tentatively, D is TRBD1 (6 bases). The V gene lost 5 bases and the J gene lost 4 bases, with 18 bases spanning the gap. This CDR3 comprises 15 residues. Germline CDR1 is SGHRS and CDR2 is YFSETQ. CDR3 in DNA: TGCGCCAGCAGTCAGGACAGTTCCGGATTCTATGGCTACACCTTC. This gives the protein CASSQDSSGFYGYTF. Using reference TRBV5-1 and TRBJ1-2 for the parts outside the CDR3, the full variable domain is KAGVTQTPRYLIKTRGQQVTLSCSPISGHRSVSWYQQTPGQGLQFLFEYFSETQRNKGNFPGRFSGRQFSNSRSEMNVSTLELGDSALYLCASSQDSSGFYGYTFGSGTRLTVV.

V gene TRBV6-6 combines with J gene TRBJ1-1, with a tentative D call TRBD1 (6 bases). Germline assignment: CDR1 MNHNY and CDR2 SVGAGI (reference sequence). Trimming stripped 8 bases from V and 1 base from J, with 11 bases between. The CDR3 is made up of 13 amino acids. The CDR3 DNA reads TGTGCCAGCTTCAGGGGCCGGAACACTGAAGCTTTCTTT. Its translation: CASFRGRNTEAFF.

J is TRBJ2-5 and V is TRBV19; 7 bases match TRBD2. Germline V CDR1 and CDR2: LNHDA, SQIVND (reference sequence). V shed 6 bases, J shed 5 bases, and the junction held 9 bases outside the gene matches. This CDR3 contains 14 residues. CDR3 residues: CASRNRGDGETQYF. CDR3 coding DNA: TGTGCCAGTAGGAACCGGGGGGACGGGGAGACCCAGTACTTC.

The V gene is TRBV19, the J gene TRBJ2-1; 10 bases line up with TRBD1. The CDR3 is 15 amino acids. Trimming cost V 6 bases and J 7 bases; bases outside gene matches: 9. Germline lookup yields CDR1 LNHDA and CDR2 SQIVND (reference sequence). The CDR3 here is CASRKGQGINNEQFF. Written as DNA, the CDR3 is TGTGCCAGTAGGAAGGGACAGGGGATTAATAATGAGCAGTTCTTC.

To note about this clone: Other DNA sequences of this sample code for an identical CDR3. The rearrangement uses TRBV9 and TRBJ1-5; D ambiguous. This CDR3 is 15 amino acids long. V was shortened by 0 bases and J by 0 bases, with 7 bases between the two germline ends. Germline V gene sequence: CDR1 SGDLS, CDR2 YYNGEE. The CDR3 sequence: CASSVGPDSNQPQHF. The DNA of the CDR3 is TGTGCCAGCAGCGTAGGGCCTGATAGCAATCAGCCCCAGCATTTT.

This clone occurred a few times. This rearrangement joins TRBV5-6 to TRBJ2-1, with D hard to call. Germline loops: CDR1 SGHDT, CDR2 YYEEEE. The CDR3 extends over 12 amino acids. V was pared by 0 bases and J by 16 bases, with 14 bases between. The CDR3 DNA reads TGTGCCAGCAGCTTGGGCATGAGCTACGGATTCTTC. Translation gives CASSLGMSYGFF.

The gene calls are TRBV9 and TRBJ2-7; a weak D match, TRBD2 (6 bases). Per the germline V gene, CDR1 is SGDLS and CDR2 is YYNGEE. The length of the CDR3 is 15 residues. V was shortened by 0 bases and J by 2 bases, with 12 bases between the two germline ends. The CDR3 reads CASSVGGWGAYEQYF. For the CDR3, the DNA is TGTGCCAGCAGCGTAGGGGGCTGGGGGGCCTACGAGCAGTACTTC.

The V gene is TRBV7-8, the J gene TRBJ1-4; no clear D gene. V was cut by 5 bases and J by 9 bases, with 19 bases left in between. The germline CDR1 and CDR2 sequences are SGHVS and FQNEAQ. The CDR3 loop spans 15 amino acids. The CDR3 is CASSPAGVWNQKLFF. In DNA, the CDR3 is TGTGCCAGCAGCCCTGCTGGGGTTTGGAATCAAAAACTGTTTTTT.

The count of this clone is one. The CDR3 region is CASSSGQGALNGYTF. The CDR3 nucleotides are TGTGCCAGCAGTTCCGGCCAGGGGGCTCTTAATGGCTACACCTTC. The chain employs TRBV28 and TRBJ1-2, with TRBD1 matching over 8 bases. The junction had 10 bases not matched to a gene; V was cut back by 4 bases and J by 6 bases. The CDR3 has 15 residues. Germline assignment: CDR1 MDHEN and CDR2 SYDVKM.